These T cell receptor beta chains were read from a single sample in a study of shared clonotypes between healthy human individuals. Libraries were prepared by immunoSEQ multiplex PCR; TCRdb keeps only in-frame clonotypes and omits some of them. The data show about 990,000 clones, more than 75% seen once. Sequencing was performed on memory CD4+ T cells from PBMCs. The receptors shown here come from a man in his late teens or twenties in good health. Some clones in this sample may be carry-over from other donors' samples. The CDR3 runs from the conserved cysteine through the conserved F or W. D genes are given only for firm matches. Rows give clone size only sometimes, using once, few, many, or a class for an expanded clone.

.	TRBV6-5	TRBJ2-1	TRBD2	CASGPGGEGGFEQFF	TGTGCCAGCGGCCCGGGGGGGGAGGGCGGTTTTGAGCAGTTCTTC
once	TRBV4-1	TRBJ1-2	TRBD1	CASSQASGTGLYYGYTF	TGCGCCAGCAGCCAAGCCTCCGGGACAGGGTTGTACTATGGCTACACCTTC
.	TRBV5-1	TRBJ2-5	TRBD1	CASSPGTGAWETQYF	TGCGCCAGCAGCCCCGGGACAGGGGCGTGGGAGACCCAGTACTTC
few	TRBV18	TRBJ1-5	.	CASSPPGGNQPQHF	TGTGCCAGCTCACCGCCCGGGGGGAACCAGCCCCAGCATTTT
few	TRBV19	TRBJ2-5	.	CASSPQDVGETQYF	TGTGCCAGCAGTCCTCAAGATGTTGGGGAGACCCAGTACTTC
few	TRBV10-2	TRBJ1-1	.	CASSPVMNTEAFF	TGCGCCAGCAGCCCCGTGATGAACACTGAAGCTTTCTTT
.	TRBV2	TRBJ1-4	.	CASRGQLTNEKLFF	TGTGCCAGCAGAGGACAGTTAACTAATGAAAAACTGTTTTTT
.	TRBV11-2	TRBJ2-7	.	CASSLELAVSSYEQYF	TGTGCCAGCAGCTTAGAGCTCGCGGTTTCTTCCTACGAGCAGTACTTC
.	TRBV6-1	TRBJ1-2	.	CASSEAPLFGARYGYTF	TGTGCCAGCAGTGAAGCGCCTTTGTTCGGGGCAAGGTATGGCTACACCTTC
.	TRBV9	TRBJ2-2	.	CASSVGGRDITGELFF	TGTGCCAGCAGCGTAGGGGGACGGGACATCACCGGGGAGCTGTTTTTT
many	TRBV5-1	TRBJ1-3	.	CASSLDLNTIYF	TGCGCCAGCAGCTTGGATCTAAACACCATATATTTT
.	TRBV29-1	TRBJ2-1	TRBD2	CSVALGAGGTYEQFF	TGCAGCGTCGCCCTTGGAGCGGGAGGTACATATGAGCAGTTCTTC
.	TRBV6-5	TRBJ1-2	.	CASSYDKDYGYTF	TGTGCCAGCAGTTACGATAAGGACTATGGCTACACCTTC
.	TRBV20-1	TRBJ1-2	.	CSVVFNYGYTF	TGCAGTGTTGTCTTCAACTATGGCTACACCTTC
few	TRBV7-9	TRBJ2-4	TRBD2	CANSKRECF	TGTGCCAACTCAAAGCGGGAGTGCTTC
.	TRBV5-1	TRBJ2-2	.	CASSLEARTGELFF	TGCGCCAGCAGCTTGGAGGCGAGGACCGGGGAGCTGTTTTTT
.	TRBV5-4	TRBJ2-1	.	CASSLAHYNEQFF	TGTGCCAGCAGCTTGGCCCATTACAATGAGCAGTTCTTC
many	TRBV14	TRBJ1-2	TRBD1	CASSQLDRGSNGYTF	TGTGCCAGCAGCCAACTAGACAGGGGGTCTAATGGCTACACCTTC
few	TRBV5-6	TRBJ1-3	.	CASSLSPSSGNTIYF	TGTGCCAGCAGCCTTTCGCCTAGCTCCGGAAACACCATATATTTT
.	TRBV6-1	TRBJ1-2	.	CASSVQGYYGYTF	TGTGCCAGCAGTGTACAGGGATACTATGGCTACACCTTC
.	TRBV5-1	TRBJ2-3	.	CASSLRSGSPDTQYF	TGCGCCAGCAGCTTGCGGTCGGGTTCTCCAGATACGCAGTATTTT
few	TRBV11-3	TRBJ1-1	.	CASSLGNAAEDGGNTEAFF	TGTGCCAGCAGCTTAGGAAACGCGGCCGAAGACGGGGGAAACACTGAAGCTTTCTTT
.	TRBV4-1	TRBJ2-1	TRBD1	CASSRTGGIYNEQFF	TGCGCCAGCAGTCGCACAGGGGGTATCTACAATGAGCAGTTCTTC
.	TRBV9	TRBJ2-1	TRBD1	CASSETGTVYNEQFF	TGTGCCAGCAGCGAGACCGGGACAGTCTACAATGAGCAGTTCTTC
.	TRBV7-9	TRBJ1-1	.	CASSPPGPQNTEAFF	TGTGCCAGCAGCCCCCCGGGACCGCAGAACACTGAAGCTTTCTTT
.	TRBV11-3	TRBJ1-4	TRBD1	CASSRWGQGEPANEKLFF	TGTGCCAGCAGTAGATGGGGACAGGGGGAGCCCGCGAATGAAAAACTGTTTTTT
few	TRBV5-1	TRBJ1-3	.	CASSPEGSSGNTIYF	TGCGCCAGCAGCCCGGAGGGCAGCTCTGGAAACACCATATATTTT